Here is one T cell receptor (beta chain) with its context. The antigen is not known. The authors used 3500 ng of total RNA per TCR library. TCRdb re-called the 5' RACE reads; every CDR3 protein appears as one record, without DNA. The sample totals some 160,000 distinct CDR3 sequences. The data stem from a study of monozygotic twins with inflammatory bowel disease. This CDR3 has 12 amino acids. General study findings and limits: Individual T cell subtypes were not distinguishable.

Sequenced input: blood. The chain recombines TRBV12-3 or TRBV12-4 with TRBJ1-1; TCRdb proposes TRBD1, but this gene call is untestable without DNA. The source of this sequence is a human donor with ulcerative colitis or Crohn's disease, or a healthy co-twin of an affected twin (not recorded which). CDR3 loop: CASRPSGAEAFF.